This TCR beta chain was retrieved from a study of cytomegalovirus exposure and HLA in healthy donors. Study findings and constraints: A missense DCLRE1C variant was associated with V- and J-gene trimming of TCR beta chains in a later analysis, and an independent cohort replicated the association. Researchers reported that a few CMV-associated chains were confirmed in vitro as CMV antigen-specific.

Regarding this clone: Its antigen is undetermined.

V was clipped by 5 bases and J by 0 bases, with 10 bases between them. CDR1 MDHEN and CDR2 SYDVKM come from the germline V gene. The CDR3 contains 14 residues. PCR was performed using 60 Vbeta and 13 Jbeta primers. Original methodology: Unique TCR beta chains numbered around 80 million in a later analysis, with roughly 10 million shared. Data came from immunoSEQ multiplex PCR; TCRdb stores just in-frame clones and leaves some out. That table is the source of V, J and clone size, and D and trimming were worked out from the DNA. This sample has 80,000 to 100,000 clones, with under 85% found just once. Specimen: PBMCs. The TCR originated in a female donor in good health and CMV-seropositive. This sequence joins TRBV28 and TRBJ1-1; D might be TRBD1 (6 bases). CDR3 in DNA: TGTGCCAGCAGTGTACAGGGAATGAACACTGAAGCTTTCTTT. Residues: CASSVQGMNTEAFF.